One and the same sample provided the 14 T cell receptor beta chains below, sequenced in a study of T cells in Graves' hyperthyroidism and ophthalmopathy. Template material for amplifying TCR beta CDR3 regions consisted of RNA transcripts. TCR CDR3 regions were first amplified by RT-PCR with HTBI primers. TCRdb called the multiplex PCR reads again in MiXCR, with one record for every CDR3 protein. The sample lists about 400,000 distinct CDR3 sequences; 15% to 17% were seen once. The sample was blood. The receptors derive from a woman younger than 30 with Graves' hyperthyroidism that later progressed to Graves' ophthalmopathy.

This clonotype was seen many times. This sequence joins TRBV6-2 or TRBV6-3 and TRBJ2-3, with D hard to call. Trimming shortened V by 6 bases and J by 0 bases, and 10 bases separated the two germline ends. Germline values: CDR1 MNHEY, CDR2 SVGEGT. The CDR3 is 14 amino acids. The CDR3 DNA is TGTGCCAGCAGCTTCGGATCTAGCACAGATACGCAGTATTTT. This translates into CASSFGSSTDTQYF.

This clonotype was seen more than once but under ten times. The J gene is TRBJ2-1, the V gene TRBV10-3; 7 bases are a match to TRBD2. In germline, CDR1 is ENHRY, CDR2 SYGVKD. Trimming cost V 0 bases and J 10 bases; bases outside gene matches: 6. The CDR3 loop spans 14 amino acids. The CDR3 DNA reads TGTGCCATCAGTGAGTCGGATGGCGGGAGAGAGCAGTTCTTC. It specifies CAISESDGGREQFF.

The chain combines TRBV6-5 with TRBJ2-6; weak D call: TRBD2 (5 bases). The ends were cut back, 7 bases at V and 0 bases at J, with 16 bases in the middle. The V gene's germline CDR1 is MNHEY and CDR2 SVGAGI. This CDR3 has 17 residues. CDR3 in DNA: TGTGCCAGCAATTTTGCGGGTCTTAGCTCTGGGGCCAACGTCCTGACTTTC. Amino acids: CASNFAGLSSGANVLTF.

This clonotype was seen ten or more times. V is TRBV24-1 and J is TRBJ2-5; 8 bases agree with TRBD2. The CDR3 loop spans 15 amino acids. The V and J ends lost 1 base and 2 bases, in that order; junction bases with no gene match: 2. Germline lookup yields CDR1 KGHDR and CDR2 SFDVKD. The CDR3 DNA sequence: TGTGCCACCAGTGATTTAGCGGGAGATCAAGAGACCCAGTACTTC. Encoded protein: CATSDLAGDQETQYF.

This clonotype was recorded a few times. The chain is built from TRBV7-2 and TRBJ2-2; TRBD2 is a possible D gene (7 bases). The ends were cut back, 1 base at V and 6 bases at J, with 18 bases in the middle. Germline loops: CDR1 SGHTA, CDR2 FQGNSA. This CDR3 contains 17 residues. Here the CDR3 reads CASSLVGGGAQPGELFF. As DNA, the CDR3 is TGTGCCAGCAGCTTAGTAGGGGGGGGGGCGCAGCCCGGGGAGCTGTTTTTT.

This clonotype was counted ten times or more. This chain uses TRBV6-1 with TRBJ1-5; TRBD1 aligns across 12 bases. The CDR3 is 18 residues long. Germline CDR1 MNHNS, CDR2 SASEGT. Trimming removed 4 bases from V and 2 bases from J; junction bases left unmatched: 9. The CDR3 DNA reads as TGTGCCAGCAGTGCCGTCCCGGGACAGGGGGCGCGCAATCAGCCCCAGCATTTT. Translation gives CASSAVPGQGARNQPQHF.

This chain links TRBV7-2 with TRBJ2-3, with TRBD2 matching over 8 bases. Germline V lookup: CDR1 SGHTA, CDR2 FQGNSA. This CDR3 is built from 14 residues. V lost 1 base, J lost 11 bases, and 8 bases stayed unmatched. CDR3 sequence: CASSLVQAGVGQYF. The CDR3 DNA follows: TGTGCCAGCAGCTTAGTCCAAGCGGGAGTGGGGCAGTATTTT.

The CDR3 loop reads CATSRGQLQGGYDNEQFF. The CDR3 nucleotides read TGTGCCACCAGCAGAGGCCAACTACAGGGGGGCTACGACAATGAGCAGTTCTTC. The V call is TRBV15, the J call TRBJ2-1, with 8 bases fitting TRBD1. The CDR3 extends over 18 amino acids. CDR1 and CDR2 (germline): LNHNV, YYDKDF (reference sequence). The V gene end was trimmed by 1 base and the J gene end by 5 bases; junction bases not matched to a gene: 13.

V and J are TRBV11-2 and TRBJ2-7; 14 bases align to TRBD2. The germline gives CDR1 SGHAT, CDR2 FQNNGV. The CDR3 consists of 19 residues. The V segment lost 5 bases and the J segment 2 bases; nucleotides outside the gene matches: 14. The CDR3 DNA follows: TGTGCCAGCAGCCCGGGCCCAGCCGGGACTAGCGGGAGACCCTACGAGCAGTACTTC. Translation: CASSPGPAGTSGRPYEQYF. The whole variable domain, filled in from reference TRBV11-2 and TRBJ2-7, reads EAGVAQSPRYKIIEKRQSVAFWCNPISGHATLYWYQQILGQGPKLLIQFQNNGVVDDSQLPKDRFSAERLKGVDSTLKIQPAKLEDSAVYLCASSPGPAGTSGRPYEQYFGPGTRLTVT.

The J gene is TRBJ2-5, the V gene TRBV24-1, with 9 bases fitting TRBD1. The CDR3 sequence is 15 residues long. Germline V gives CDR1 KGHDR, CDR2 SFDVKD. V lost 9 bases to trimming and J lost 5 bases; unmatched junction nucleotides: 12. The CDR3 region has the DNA TGTGCCACCGGTGTCTTGACAGGGGGGAAGGAGACCCAGTACTTC. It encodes CATGVLTGGKETQYF.

The CDR3 region is CASSELISADTQYF. CDR3 nucleotides: TGTGCCAGCAGTGAATTAATAAGCGCAGATACGCAGTATTTT. The J gene is TRBJ2-3, the V gene TRBV25-1; D remains unclear. The V gene's germline CDR1 is MGHDK and CDR2 SYGVNS. The germline V and J ends were trimmed by 1 base and 4 bases, with 9 bases remaining between them. The CDR3 spans 14 residues.

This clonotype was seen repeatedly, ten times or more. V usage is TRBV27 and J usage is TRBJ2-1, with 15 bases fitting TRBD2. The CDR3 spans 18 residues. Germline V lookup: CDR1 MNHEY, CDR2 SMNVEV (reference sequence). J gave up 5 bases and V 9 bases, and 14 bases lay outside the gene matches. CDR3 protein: CASVGSGLAGGGNNEQFF. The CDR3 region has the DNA TGTGCCAGTGTGGGCTCGGGACTAGCGGGAGGTGGTAACAATGAGCAGTTCTTC.

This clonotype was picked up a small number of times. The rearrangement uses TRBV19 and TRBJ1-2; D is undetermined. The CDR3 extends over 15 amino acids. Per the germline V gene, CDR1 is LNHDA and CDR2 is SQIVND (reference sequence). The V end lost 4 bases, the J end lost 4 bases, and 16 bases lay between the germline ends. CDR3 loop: CASSRPPGSSYGYTF. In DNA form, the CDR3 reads TGTGCCAGTAGTAGGCCCCCCGGGAGCTCCTATGGCTACACCTTC. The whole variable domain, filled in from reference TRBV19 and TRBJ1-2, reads DGGITQSPKYLFRKEGQNVTLSCEQNLNHDAMYWYRQDPGQGLRLIYYSQIVNDFQKGDIAEGYSVSREKKESFPLTVTSAQKNPTAFYLCASSRPPGSSYGYTFGSGTRLTVV.

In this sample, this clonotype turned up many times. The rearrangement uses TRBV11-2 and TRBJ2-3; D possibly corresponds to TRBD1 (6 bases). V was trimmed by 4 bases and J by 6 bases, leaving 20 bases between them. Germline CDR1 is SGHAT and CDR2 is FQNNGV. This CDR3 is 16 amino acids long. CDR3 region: CASSYRAQGSMDTQYF. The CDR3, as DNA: TGTGCCAGCAGCTACAGGGCCCAGGGTAGTATGGATACGCAGTATTTT. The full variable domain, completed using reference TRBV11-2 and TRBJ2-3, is EAGVAQSPRYKIIEKRQSVAFWCNPISGHATLYWYQQILGQGPKLLIQFQNNGVVDDSQLPKDRFSAERLKGVDSTLKIQPAKLEDSAVYLCASSYRAQGSMDTQYFGPGTRLTVL.